This T cell receptor beta chain was identified in a study of T cells in Graves' hyperthyroidism and ophthalmopathy. RNA transcripts served as the template for amplifying TCR beta CDR3 regions. TCR CDR3 regions were first amplified by RT-PCR with HTBI primers. MiXCR, applied by TCRdb to the multiplex PCR reads, yields one record per CDR3 protein. The table shows under 350,000 distinct CDR3 sequences, with about a sixth occurring only once. This clonotype showed up many times. Its specificity is not known. The CDR3 runs to 17 residues. Trimming removed 4 bases from V and 3 bases from J, with 20 bases in between. Germline values: CDR1 LGHDT, CDR2 YNNKEL (reference sequence). Enrolled ophthalmopathy patients presented with a Clinical Activity Score of at least 3, a NOSPECS grade of at least 4, and disease duration under 3 months. A patient was excluded if there was uncontrolled infection, other autoimmune disease, pregnancy or lactation. Diagnoses rested on clinical symptoms, serum thyroxine and TRAb, thyroid ultrasound and orbital computed tomography.

Study-wide points: Ophthalmopathy, as predicted by the model, came a median about seven months after the prediction.

The sequence came from a woman aged 55-69 years with Graves' ophthalmopathy. This chain joins TRBV3-1 and TRBJ2-3, with a tentative D call TRBD2 (5 bases). Sequencing was carried out using blood. The CDR3 spells CASSLYLEVIGTDTQYF. In DNA, the CDR3 is TGTGCCAGCAGCCTTTACCTGGAGGTTATCGGGACAGATACGCAGTATTTT.